The 32 T cell receptor beta chains reported below all come from one sample, sequenced in a study of regulatory T cells in long-lasting Graves disease. For TCR beta, libraries came from iRepertoire HTBI primers and Arm-PCR of CDR3 regions. TCRdb redid the calling of the multiplex PCR reads with MiXCR, one entry per CDR3 protein. The sample has some 490,000 distinct CDR3 sequences; about 11% are singletons. Time point specified: newly diagnosed GD, antithyroid drugs for less than 3 months. Construction of the TCR library relied on RNA isolated from PBMCs. This same sample was also part of a study on T cells in Graves' hyperthyroidism and ophthalmopathy.

The starting material was peripheral blood mononuclear cells (PBMCs), obtained at new diagnosis, from a patient treated with antithyroid drugs. Receptors originate from a woman aged 25 to 39 with Graves disease.

The chain employs TRBV5-6 and TRBJ2-5; 7 nucleotides align to TRBD1. This CDR3 has 16 residues. V dropped 1 base and J dropped 5; count of bases not matched to a gene: 11. Germline V gives CDR1 SGHDT, CDR2 YYEEEE. For the CDR3, the DNA is TGTGCCAGCAGCTTGTTGACAGGGTTTTCCATGGAGACCCAGTACTTC. It codes for CASSLLTGFSMETQYF.

This clonotype is labeled as medium-sized (0.01 to 0.1%). The chain combines TRBV27 with TRBJ2-7; 9 nucleotides agree with TRBD2. This CDR3 region has 16 residues. CDR1 is MNHEY, CDR2 SMNVEV, per germline (reference sequence). V lost 8 bases to trimming and J lost 5 bases; unmatched junction nucleotides: 16. The chain's CDR3 is CASPRDGLAGHNEQYF. The CDR3 coding sequence is TGTGCCAGCCCCCGGGATGGGCTAGCGGGACACAACGAGCAGTACTTC.

This clonotype was found many times. The CDR3 DNA reads as TGTGCCAGCAGTTCCCTCGGACTAGCGGGAGGTATAACCGGGGAGCTGTTTTTT. Amino acids: CASSSLGLAGGITGELFF. The rearrangement uses TRBV27 and TRBJ2-2, with 14 bases lining up with TRBD2. The J segment lost 5 bases and the V segment lost 4 bases, leaving 9 bases of the junction unmatched. Germline CDR1 and CDR2: MNHEY and SMNVEV (reference sequence). The CDR3 is 18 residues long.

This clonotype came up many times. The gene calls are TRBV6-1 and TRBJ2-7; 10 bases are a match to TRBD2. CDR1 and CDR2 from the germline V gene are MNHNS and SASEGT. The CDR3 runs to 15 residues. V lost 6 bases, J lost 0 bases, and 5 bases stayed unmatched. For the CDR3, the DNA is TGTGCCAGCAGATTGACTAGCGGGTTCTCCTACGAGCAGTACTTC. It translates to CASRLTSGFSYEQYF.

This sequence joins TRBV6-2 or TRBV6-3 and TRBJ2-6; D assignment may be TRBD1 or TRBD2 (5 bases each). Germline-derived CDR1 and CDR2 are MNHEY and SVGEGT. The CDR3 has 19 amino acids. Trimming cost V 4 bases and J 2 bases, with 21 bases left between them. This CDR3 is CASSSLHGTTSPGANVLTF. The CDR3 coding sequence is TGTGCCAGCAGTTCCCTCCATGGGACCACCTCCCCTGGGGCCAACGTCCTGACTTTC.

The sample holds many counts of this clonotype. This CDR3 is CSARDTTVFYEQYF. The CDR3 DNA reads TGCAGTGCTAGAGATACGACAGTTTTTTACGAGCAGTACTTC. The rearrangement links TRBV20-1 to TRBJ2-7; perhaps TRBD1 as D (5 bases). The germline V and J ends were trimmed by 0 bases and 4 bases, with 13 bases remaining between them. The CDR3 runs 14 residues. Per the germline V gene, CDR1 is DFQATT and CDR2 is SNEGSKA (reference sequence).

The rearrangement uses TRBV30 and TRBJ1-1; D is ambiguous. V was trimmed by 4 bases and J by 3 bases, leaving 9 bases between them. The length of the CDR3 is 12 residues. Germline V lookup: CDR1 GTSNPN, CDR2 SVGIG (reference sequence). CDR3 bases: TGTGCCTGGACGCCGGGATACACTGAAGCTTTCTTT. This translates into CAWTPGYTEAFF.

This clonotype has at least ten counts. The chain combines TRBV7-9 with TRBJ2-5, with TRBD2 matching 14 bases. With V trimmed by 5 bases and J by 5 bases, 7 bases remained unmatched. The germline gives CDR1 SEHNR, CDR2 FQNEAQ (reference sequence). CDR3 length: 16 residues. CDR3 sequence: CASSEGLAGGGETQYF. Here the CDR3 DNA reads TGTGCCAGCAGCGAAGGACTAGCGGGAGGCGGGGAGACCCAGTACTTC.

This clonotype was observed many times. The genes are TRBV10-3 and TRBJ2-7, with 13 bases lining up with TRBD2. Looked up from germline, CDR1 is ENHRY and CDR2 is SYGVKD. Trimming removed 0 bases from V and 3 bases from J; junction bases left unmatched: 2. The CDR3 runs 16 residues. The CDR3 DNA sequence: TGTGCCATCAGTGAGTCTTGGACTAGCGGGAGCTACGAGCAGTACTTC. Translating it yields CAISESWTSGSYEQYF.

This clonotype was seen repeatedly, ten times or more. The J gene is TRBJ2-1, the V gene TRBV5-4; D is unclear. The CDR3 extends over 15 amino acids. Trimming stripped 1 base from V and 1 base from J, with 9 bases between. Looked up from germline, CDR1 is SGHNT and CDR2 is YYREEE (reference sequence). The CDR3 region is CASSLKSYSYNEQFF. In DNA form, the CDR3 reads TGTGCCAGCAGCTTGAAATCTTATTCCTACAATGAGCAGTTCTTC.

This clonotype was picked up many times. The chain joins TRBV18 to TRBJ1-5; perhaps TRBD1 as D (6 bases). This CDR3 comprises 15 residues. Germline V lookup: CDR1 KGHSH, CDR2 LQKENI. The V and J ends lost 4 bases and 0 bases respectively, with 10 bases between them. In nucleotides, the CDR3 is TGTGCCAGCTCACAGTCAGGGGTTAGCAATCAGCCCCAGCATTTT. It yields the protein CASSQSGVSNQPQHF.

V gene TRBV11-2 combines with J gene TRBJ1-6, with D unclear. Trimming took 3 bases from V and 9 from J, leaving 15 bases between them. There are 15 residues in the CDR3. Germline assignment: CDR1 SGHAT and CDR2 FQNNGV. CDR3 amino acids: CASSFEVTRTSPLHF. In nucleotides, the CDR3 is TGTGCCAGCAGCTTTGAAGTTACCAGGACTTCACCCCTCCACTTT.

This chain joins TRBV6-1 and TRBJ2-7; D possibly corresponds to TRBD2 (5 bases). Germline V gives CDR1 MNHNS, CDR2 SASEGT. V lost 4 bases and J lost 4, with 17 bases in between. The CDR3 contains 15 residues. The CDR3 protein is CASSADRGTVYEQYF. In nucleotides, the CDR3 is TGTGCCAGCAGTGCGGACCGGGGTACGGTATACGAGCAGTACTTC.

Ten or more counts support this clonotype. The gene calls are TRBV4-3 and TRBJ1-3; D is unresolved. Trimming cost V 5 bases and J 0 bases, with 14 bases left between them. This CDR3 has 16 amino acids. In germline, CDR1 is LGHNA, CDR2 YSLEER. CDR3 in amino acids: CASSDTLDRSGNTIYF. CDR3 in DNA: TGCGCCAGCAGCGATACTTTGGACCGCTCTGGAAACACCATATATTTT.

The V call is TRBV11-3, the J call TRBJ2-2; TRBD1 might be the D (5 bases). Looked up from germline, CDR1 is SGHNT and CDR2 is YENEEA. This CDR3 is 16 amino acids long. Trimming pared 0 bases from V and 5 bases from J, leaving 13 bases between. CDR3 residues: CASSLERGSATGELFF. The CDR3, as DNA: TGTGCCAGCAGCTTAGAAAGGGGATCCGCGACCGGGGAGCTGTTTTTT.

Here the CDR3 reads CASSRQVNRAYEQYF. The CDR3 bases are TGTGCCAGTAGTAGACAGGTCAACCGTGCTTACGAGCAGTACTTC. The chain carries TRBV19 and TRBJ2-7; perhaps TRBD1 as D (6 bases). Germline V gene sequence: CDR1 LNHDA, CDR2 SQIVND (reference sequence). V lost 4 bases and J 4 bases, leaving 17 bases between the germline ends. This CDR3 has 15 residues.

This clonotype was recorded at least ten times. The V gene is TRBV15, the J gene TRBJ1-5; D unclear. The CDR3 extends over 16 amino acids. CDR1 is LNHNV and CDR2 is YYDKDF in the germline V gene (reference sequence). Trimming pared 0 bases from V and 7 bases from J, leaving 16 bases between. The CDR3, as DNA: TGTGCCACCAGCAGAGATATGTCCGGGTCGGGCCAGCCCCAGCATTTT. It translates to CATSRDMSGSGQPQHF.

The V call is TRBV4-1, the J call TRBJ1-2, with D perhaps TRBD1 (6 bases). V dropped 3 bases and J dropped 6 bases, with 14 bases sitting between them. The CDR3 has 14 amino acids. CDR1 and CDR2 (germline): MGHRA, YSYEKL. The CDR3 coding sequence is TGCGCCAGCAGCCACCACAGGGTGGGGAATGGCTACACCTTC. It translates to CASSHHRVGNGYTF.

J is TRBJ2-7 and V is TRBV27, with TRBD1 matching over 7 bases. The V and J ends lost 2 bases and 4 bases, in that order; junction bases with no gene match: 8. Germline V gives CDR1 MNHEY, CDR2 SMNVEV (reference sequence). The CDR3 extends over 15 amino acids. The CDR3 region is CASSLPGPGGYEQYF. CDR3 in DNA: TGTGCCAGCAGTTTACCGGGCCCAGGGGGATACGAGCAGTACTTC.

This clonotype was seen repeatedly, ten times or more. The rearrangement links TRBV11-3 to TRBJ2-7, with D unresolved. The CDR3 is 15 residues long. V lost 5 bases to trimming and J lost 3 bases, with 17 bases between them. Germline CDR1 is SGHNT and CDR2 is YENEEA. Here the CDR3 reads CASSLMGSLSYEQYF. The CDR3 DNA is TGTGCCAGCAGCCTAATGGGCTCCCTAAGCTACGAGCAGTACTTC.

This clonotype was counted only a few times. A much larger clone differs by one base, so this may be a read error. This CDR3 is CASSTGTTEAFF. CDR3 nucleotide sequence: TGTGCCAGCAGTACAGGGACCACTGAAGCTTTCTTT. V is TRBV6-2 or TRBV6-3 and J is TRBJ1-1; perhaps TRBD1 as D (6 bases). The V end was cut by 5 bases, the J end by 4 bases, with 8 bases between. The CDR3 totals 12 residues. Germline CDR1 and CDR2: MNHEY and SVGEGT.

The chain is built from TRBV29-1 and TRBJ1-1; D is uncertain. This CDR3 comprises 14 residues. The V end lost 7 bases, the J end lost 10 bases, and 25 bases lay between the germline ends. Germline loops: CDR1 SQVTM, CDR2 ANQGSEA. CDR3 sequence reads: CSAKPLSPSLGAFF. The CDR3 region has the DNA TGCAGCGCGAAGCCCCTCTCCCCTTCGCTGGGAGCTTTCTTT.

This clonotype has more than one count but fewer than ten. This sequence joins TRBV19 and TRBJ2-2; 9 bases align to TRBD2. The germline CDR1 and CDR2 sequences are LNHDA and SQIVND (reference sequence). This CDR3 has 19 amino acids. The V gene end was trimmed by 3 bases and the J gene end by 4 bases; junction bases not matched to a gene: 15. This chain's CDR3 is CASSMGWAGGRGPTGELFF. For the CDR3, the DNA is TGTGCCAGTAGTATGGGCTGGGCGGGAGGGCGTGGGCCCACCGGGGAGCTGTTTTTT.

This clonotype has ten or more counts. The chain has TRBV28 and TRBJ1-5, with 12 nucleotides matching TRBD1. This CDR3 is 18 amino acids long. Germline CDR1 and CDR2: MDHEN and SYDVKM. Trimming at V came to 5 bases and at J to 5 bases, leaving 13 bases not matched to a gene. The CDR3 sequence: CASSPGTGGVGWYQPQHF. The CDR3 nucleotides are TGTGCCAGCAGTCCGGGGACAGGGGGCGTCGGATGGTATCAGCCCCAGCATTTT. Together with reference TRBV28 and TRBJ1-5, the CDR3 gives the full variable domain: DVKVTQSSRYLVKRTGEKVFLECVQDMDHENMFWYRQDPGLGLRLIYFSYDVKMKEKGDIPEGYSVSREKKERFSLILESASTNQTSMYLCASSPGTGGVGWYQPQHFGDGTRLSIL.

This clonotype was seen more than once but under ten times. V gene TRBV7-9 combines with J gene TRBJ1-1; D perhaps matches TRBD1 (5 bases). Germline V gene sequence: CDR1 SEHNR, CDR2 FQNEAQ (reference sequence). The V end lost 1 base, the J end lost 1 base, and 13 bases lay between the germline ends. CDR3 length equals 16 residues. As DNA, the CDR3 is TGTGCCAGCAGCTTAGGGGGGAGGGGACGGAACACTGAAGCTTTCTTT. Its translation is CASSLGGRGRNTEAFF. Combining the CDR3 with reference TRBV7-9 and TRBJ1-1 gives the whole variable domain DTGVSQNPRHKITKRGQNVTFRCDPISEHNRLYWYRQTLGQGPEFLTYFQNEAQLEKSRLLSDRFSAERPKGSFSTLEIQRTEQGDSAMYLCASSLGGRGRNTEAFFGQGTRLTVV.

This clonotype was seen repeatedly, ten times or more. The CDR3 sequence is CASSLGLAYEQYF. The CDR3 DNA follows: TGTGCCAGCAGTTTGGGACTGGCCTACGAGCAGTACTTC. The chain recombines TRBV11-2 with TRBJ2-7, with a weak D call TRBD2 (6 bases). The CDR3 length is 13 residues. V dropped 6 bases and J dropped 2 bases, with 11 bases sitting between them. CDR1 is SGHAT and CDR2 is FQNNGV in the germline V gene. Filled out from reference TRBV11-2 and TRBJ2-7, the complete variable domain reads EAGVAQSPRYKIIEKRQSVAFWCNPISGHATLYWYQQILGQGPKLLIQFQNNGVVDDSQLPKDRFSAERLKGVDSTLKIQPAKLEDSAVYLCASSLGLAYEQYFGPGTRLTVT.

The chain links TRBV11-2 to TRBJ1-1, with a weak D call TRBD1 (5 bases). The CDR3 loop spans 14 amino acids. The germline V gene has CDR1 SGHAT and CDR2 FQNNGV. Trimming shortened V by 4 bases and J by 2 bases, and 11 bases separated the two germline ends. The CDR3 bases are TGTGCCAGCAGCTGGGTGGGACTAAACACTGAAGCTTTCTTT. Translation gives CASSWVGLNTEAFF.

This clonotype was recorded many times. V is TRBV7-2 and J is TRBJ2-5; possible D gene TRBD2, 7 bases. This CDR3 has 15 residues. The V and J ends lost 11 bases and 7 bases respectively, with 26 bases between them. Germline values: CDR1 SGHTA, CDR2 FQGNSA. The CDR3 reads CAARPGAGEIGTQYF. As DNA, the CDR3 is TGTGCCGCCAGGCCGGGGGCGGGAGAGATCGGGACCCAGTACTTC.

This clonotype was seen at least ten times. The V and J genes are TRBV7-2 and TRBJ2-1; 8 bases fit TRBD1. The V and J ends lost 4 bases and 2 bases, in that order; junction bases with no gene match: 4. The CDR3 spans 15 residues. Germline V gene sequence: CDR1 SGHTA, CDR2 FQGNSA. The CDR3 sequence: CASSYRQGTYNEQFF. Here the CDR3 DNA reads TGTGCCAGCAGCTATCGACAGGGGACCTACAATGAGCAGTTCTTC. Full variable domain (remainder filled in from reference TRBV7-2 and TRBJ2-1): GAGVSQSPSNKVTEKGKDVELRCDPISGHTALYWYRQSLGQGLEFLIYFQGNSAPDKSGLPSDRFSAERTGGSVSTLTIQRTQQEDSAVYLCASSYRQGTYNEQFFGPGTRLTVL.

In this sample, this clonotype turned up a few times. The rearrangement uses TRBV5-1 and TRBJ2-7, with D possibly TRBD2 on 5 matching bases. The CDR3 spans 13 residues. The V end lost 7 bases, the J end lost 2 bases, and 13 bases lay between the germline ends. CDR1 SGHRS and CDR2 YFSETQ come from the germline V gene. CDR3 nucleotides: TGCGCCAGCGGAATCAGAGGGACCTACGAGCAGTACTTC. Translating it yields CASGIRGTYEQYF. The whole variable domain, filled in from reference TRBV5-1 and TRBJ2-7, reads KAGVTQTPRYLIKTRGQQVTLSCSPISGHRSVSWYQQTPGQGLQFLFEYFSETQRNKGNFPGRFSGRQFSNSRSEMNVSTLELGDSALYLCASGIRGTYEQYFGPGTRLTVT.

The DNA for the CDR3 is TGTGCCAGCAGTGACTCGGCTAGCGGAGGGAACAATGAGCAGTTCTTC. It is translated as CASSDSASGGNNEQFF. V usage is TRBV6-4 and J usage is TRBJ2-1, with 7 bases that match TRBD2. The CDR3 sequence is 16 residues long. The trim removed 0 bases at V and 5 bases at J, leaving 7 bases unmatched. The germline gives CDR1 MRHNA, CDR2 SNTAGT.

This clonotype appeared a few times. The junction departs from the called germline gene at one end, perhaps through a read error. V usage is TRBV7-6 and J usage is TRBJ2-5, with D uncertain. CDR3 length: 15 amino acids. Germline loops: CDR1 SGHVS, CDR2 FNYEAQ. The CDR3, as DNA: TGTGTCAGCAGCTTAGGTGCTGCAGACCAAGAGACCCAGTACTTC. Translation: CVSSLGAADQETQYF.